This T cell receptor (beta chain) was captured in a study of CXCR3-negative and CXCR3-positive naive CD8 T cells (dated by TCRdb to between 2018 and 2021). In terms of the full investigation: In total, roughly 140 million TRB reads were obtained, which works out to roughly 1.5 +/- 0.3 million reads per library. Diversity and physicochemical repertoire analyses covered some eleven donors pooled from two independent experiments. For the TRBV-TRBJ cluster analysis, the naive subsets came from roughly 5 donors, while the memory cells came from 3 donors.

For every CD8+ T cell subset, 300,000 cells were flow-sorted straight into RLT lysis buffer, and each subset was sorted in triplicate. To keep memory contaminants out, a stringent definition of naive CD8+ T cells was applied: CD45RO-CCR7+CD27+CD95-. Standard density gradient centrifugation was used to isolate peripheral blood mononuclear cells from buffy coats. A FACSAria III was used to flow-sort naive CXCR3-negative and CXCR3-positive CD8+ T cells. Total RNA was extracted from sorted cells with an RNeasy Mini Kit. The investigation overall reported the following: Similar TRBV-TRBJ usage was shown by naive CXCR3-negative and CXCR3-positive cells from the same donor, whereas distinct patterns were shown by memory cells. Compared with CXCR3-negative naive cells, CXCR3-positive naive cells had TRB CDR3s with higher hydrophobicity (lower Kidera factor 4), lower energy, and higher strength and volume indices. Because surface CD5, which is linked to self-reactivity in mice, was comparable between the naive subsets, TCR interaction strength was also inferred from TRB CDR3 physicochemical properties. Both naive subsets had comparably high repertoire diversity, while memory CD8+ T cells had much lower repertoire diversity. Freshly isolated PBMCs were used for most assays because CXCR3 expression went down partially after cryopreservation.

These reads were obtained on a NextSeq 550. The Human TCR Profiling Kit (MiLaboratory) was used to prepare UMI-labeled 5' RACE TRB cDNA libraries. cDNA synthesis used the entire amount of extracted RNA, and PCR amplification then used the entire amount of cDNA produced. Libraries were prepared in parallel with an identical number of PCR cycles. On the study's bioinformatics: About 53,000 +/- 9,400 unique UMI-labeled TRB cDNA molecules per library were extracted with MIGEC and MiXCR, with at least two reads per UMI required. Each library averaged approximately 40,000 +/- 10,000 functional in-frame TRB CDR3 nucleotide clonotypes without stop codons. After each sample was downsampled to 5000 UMI-labeled TRB molecules, VDJtools was used to calculate diversity metrics such as normalized Shannon-Wiener and Chao1. For the central five CDR3 residues, VDJtools calculated physicochemical properties weighted by clonotype size, namely interaction energy, strength, volume and Kidera factor 4. With the reads reprocessed by TCRdb, a single entry stands for each CDR3 protein sequence and no DNA is reported. The V and J calls were determined by TCRdb, not by the authors. The sample has about 23,000 distinct CDR3 sequences on record. About 4% of the sample lies in the top ten.

As for this clonotype: Its cognate antigen has yet to be identified.

CDR3 length: 13 amino acids, cysteine to phenylalanine. DNA is not recorded here. From a lookup of the germline V gene, CDR1 and CDR2 are SQVTM and ANQGSEA. The V gene is TRBV29-1 and the J gene is TRBJ1-2. This TCR was recovered from a human donor in good health. Some clones in this sample may be carry-over from other donors' samples. Material: naive CXCR3- CD8+ T cells from blood. The cell subset or site label, as the study defines it: CD45RO-CCR7+CD27+CD95- naive CD8+ T cells lacking CXCR3 (TNR3-). The CDR3 sequence is CSAGPEGFYGYTF.